The 16 T cell receptor beta chains reported below all come from one sample, sequenced in a study of control samples from healthy donors and cancer patients (dated by TCRdb to 2020 to 2022). Library construction relied on the immunoSEQ multiplex PCR assay. As stored in TCRdb, this immuneACCESS dataset retains in-frame rearrangements with V and J assigned. A fraction of the clones does not appear; measured against another copy, unresolved V genes explain less than half of the discrepancy, and the remainder lacks a known reason. This sample has about 150,000 clones in its table, and 94% of those were observed once. Of the sample, about 1.5% falls within the top ten clones. The sample comprised blood. Receptor source: a woman aged 18-29 years in good health.

The rearrangement uses TRBV29-1 and TRBJ2-2; 11 bases align to TRBD1. The ends lost 7 bases at V and 5 bases at J; junction bases unmatched: 3. The CDR3 is made up of 13 amino acids. Germline V CDR1 and CDR2: SQVTM, ANQGSEA. The CDR3, as DNA: TGCAGCGCCCGGGACAGGGGGACCGGGGAGCTGTTTTTT. Translating gives CSARDRGTGELFF.

The DNA of the CDR3 is TGTGCCAGCAGCTTGACCCCCGTTCTCGAGAACACTGAAGCTTTCTTT. It yields the protein CASSLTPVLENTEAFF. The rearrangement joins TRBV5-4 to TRBJ1-1; D unresolved. Deletions cut 1 base from V and 1 base from J, with 14 bases between. Germline V gives CDR1 SGHNT, CDR2 YYREEE (reference sequence). There are 16 residues in the CDR3.

The chain joins TRBV24-1 to TRBJ2-2, with TRBD1 matching over 9 bases. Germline V lookup: CDR1 KGHDR, CDR2 SFDVKD. V lost 3 bases and J lost 4; bases outside the gene matches: 5. This CDR3 is built from 16 residues. Written as DNA, the CDR3 is TGTGCCACCAGTGATGCCGGGACAGGGCTCACCGGGGAGCTGTTTTTT. Protein: CATSDAGTGLTGELFF.

The chain joins TRBV5-1 to TRBJ2-1, with 13 nucleotides matching TRBD2. With 7 bases clipped from V and 8 bases from J, the junction kept 6 bases outside the gene matches. CDR3 length: 14 residues. Looked up from germline, CDR1 is SGHRS and CDR2 is YFSETQ. The CDR3, as DNA: TGCGCCAGCTCGCAGACTAGCGGGGGGTATGAGCAGTTCTTC. It is translated as CASSQTSGGYEQFF. Filled out from reference TRBV5-1 and TRBJ2-1, the complete variable domain reads KAGVTQTPRYLIKTRGQQVTLSCSPISGHRSVSWYQQTPGQGLQFLFEYFSETQRNKGNFPGRFSGRQFSNSRSEMNVSTLELGDSALYLCASSQTSGGYEQFFGPGTRLTVL.

This clone has a handful of counts. This chain connects TRBV7-2 to TRBJ1-5; D not certain. CDR3 length: 14 residues. Germline lookup yields CDR1 SGHTA and CDR2 FQGNSA. V lost 1 base, J lost 5 bases, and 9 bases lay in between. CDR3 sequence (DNA): TGTGCCAGCAGCTTAGTTTTCGCCGATCAGCCCCAGCATTTT. It codes for CASSLVFADQPQHF.

This sequence joins TRBV6-4 and TRBJ2-3; 8 bases are a match to TRBD2. V shed 3 bases, J shed 0 bases, and the junction held 8 bases outside the gene matches. Germline CDR1 reads MRHNA; CDR2 reads SNTAGT. This CDR3 is built from 17 residues. CDR3 loop: CASSDSGGAYSTDTQYF. The CDR3 nucleotides are TGTGCCAGCAGTGATTCCGGGGGGGCCTATAGCACAGATACGCAGTATTTT.

The V gene is TRBV24-1, the J gene TRBJ1-6; D perhaps matches TRBD1 (5 bases). The CDR3 is made up of 15 amino acids. Germline values: CDR1 KGHDR, CDR2 SFDVKD. V lost 1 base, J lost 7 bases, and 10 bases lay in between. This CDR3 reads CATSDLPEGNSPLHF. The CDR3 DNA is TGTGCCACCAGTGATTTACCAGAGGGGAATTCACCCCTCCACTTT.

The CDR3 DNA reads as TGTGCCATCAAATTCGACAGGGAAGGCGGCTACACCTTC. Amino acids: CAIKFDREGGYTF. The chain recombines TRBV10-3 with TRBJ1-2; 7 nucleotides line up with TRBD1. Germline CDR1 reads ENHRY; CDR2 reads SYGVKD. There are 13 residues in the CDR3. Losses at the gene ends were 7 bases for V and 8 bases for J; bases not matched to a gene: 10.

Regarding this clone: This sample includes further DNA sequences coding for the same CDR3. The chain uses TRBV9 and TRBJ2-7; 7 bases are shared with TRBD1. CDR3 size: 14 residues. V lost 2 bases, J lost 0 bases, and 2 bases stayed unmatched. Germline V gene lookup returns CDR1 SGDLS and CDR2 YYNGEE. The CDR3 is CASSVGTASYEQYF. The CDR3 DNA sequence: TGTGCCAGCAGCGTGGGGACAGCCTCCTACGAGCAGTACTTC.

The rearrangement uses TRBV5-1 and TRBJ2-2; D is unclear. Trimming removed 2 bases at V and 8 bases at J, with 10 bases between. Germline CDR1 SGHRS, CDR2 YFSETQ. There are 13 residues in the CDR3. DNA of the CDR3: TGCGCCAGCAGCTTCGAAGGATCTGGGGAGCTGTTTTTT. Translation gives CASSFEGSGELFF.

There are a few counts of this clone. This chain connects TRBV6-2 or TRBV6-3 to TRBJ1-3; D is undetermined. V shed 6 bases and J shed 15 bases, with 12 bases lying between them. Germline V gene sequence: CDR1 MNHEY, CDR2 SVGEGT. CDR3 size: 10 residues. CDR3 nucleotides: TGTGCCAGCAGCACCGGATCTCGATATTTT. This codes for CASSTGSRYF.

Comment on this clone: An end of the junction differs from the germline gene, which may be a read error. The chain couples TRBV9 to TRBJ1-1; the D gene is possibly TRBD1 (5 bases). CDR1 is SGDLS, CDR2 YYNGEE, per germline. The CDR3 sequence is 11 residues long. This CDR3 is CASSVGGTLEF. The CDR3 nucleotides are TGTGCCAGCAGCGTAGGAGGGACCCTGGAATTT.

This sequence joins TRBV5-1 and TRBJ2-2; 11 bases map to TRBD2. This CDR3 is 16 amino acids long. After removal of 4 bases from V and 4 bases from J, the junction contained 6 bases not matched to a gene. The germline V gene has CDR1 SGHRS and CDR2 YFSETQ. The CDR3 loop reads CASSTLAGGVTGELFF. DNA for the CDR3: TGCGCCAGCAGCACCCTAGCGGGAGGCGTCACCGGGGAGCTGTTTTTT.

The rearrangement uses TRBV12-3 or TRBV12-4 and TRBJ2-1, with 7 bases identical to TRBD1. After removal of 2 bases from V and 15 bases from J, the junction contained 10 bases not matched to a gene. The CDR3 sequence is 13 residues long. The CDR3 DNA follows: TGTGCCAGCAGTTTACCCGAGGTGGGACAGCTGTTCTTC. The encoded protein is CASSLPEVGQLFF.

The J gene is TRBJ2-1, the V gene TRBV11-2; D gene ambiguous. Germline CDR1 reads SGHAT; CDR2 reads FQNNGV. CDR3 length: 13 residues. V was clipped by 1 base and J by 9 bases, with 10 bases between them. DNA for the CDR3: TGTGCCAGCAGCTTAGGCCCGGGTGGTGAGCAGTTCTTC. It yields the protein CASSLGPGGEQFF.

The chain couples TRBV4-1 to TRBJ2-1; no clear D. CDR1 is MGHRA, CDR2 YSYEKL, per germline. V gave up 2 bases and J gave up 1 base, with 9 bases separating them. This CDR3 has 15 residues. CDR3 sequence (DNA): TGCGCCAGCAGCCAATACGGAAGATCCTACAATGAGCAGTTCTTC. Protein sequence: CASSQYGRSYNEQFF.